This T cell receptor (beta chain) was identified in a study of blood T cell repertoires in COVID-19 (dated by TCRdb to between 2020 and 2021). Regarding the research as a whole: Collaborator samples came from the United States, Italy and Spain and covered acute and convalescent phases of COVID-19. Where available, HLA class I and class II types were obtained from metadata supplied by the sample provider rather than from assay-based typing. The sample metadata nearly always contained a de-identified subject ID, COVID-19 status, age in years and sex. The dataset comprised deeply sampled blood TCRbeta repertoires from subjects exposed to, actively infected with, or recovered from COVID-19. The samples were drawn from two sources: the first 160 participants of the ongoing ImmuneRACE study, and 1,254 subjects contributed by 6 global collaborators. The prospective study material was composed of cDNA or gDNA derived from T cells, B-cell-depleted T cells, or PBMCs. The repertoires were made available in a free public database intended to serve as a resource for research on the immune response to SARS-CoV-2.

At the junction V is shortened by 6 bases and J by 0 bases, with 8 bases in between. The CDR3 sequence holds 14 residues, the cysteine and phenylalanine included. The sequence is cut down to CDR3 DNA, 42 bases in frame from base 1. Based on the germline V gene, the CDR1 and CDR2 sequences are MNHEY and SVGAGI. TCRbeta CDR3 regions were amplified from genomic DNA using the immunoSEQ Assay, a bias-controlled multiplex PCR. On the authors' methods: Within the assay, amplification of reference gene primers was used to estimate how many nucleated cells each sample contained. Sequence reads were collapsed and filtered to measure the absolute abundance of every unique TCRbeta CDR3 rearrangement. For each sample, productive Simpson clonality was calculated by taking the square root of Simpson's diversity index across productive rearrangements. TCRdb took this table from immuneACCESS and kept in-frame rearrangements with V and J called. Such tables lack part of the clones; where checked against another copy, unresolved V genes explain under half of the gap, and the rest is unexplained. V and J calls and clone size are those listed in that table; D and trimming were worked out from the DNA. Within this sample are about 200,000 clones, with approximately 87% of them counted one time only. The ten biggest clones cover 0.78% of the sample.

Each collaborating institution followed its own protocols to collect whole blood in K2EDTA tubes. For TCRbeta analysis, collaborators shipped samples as frozen whole blood, isolated PBMCs, or DNA extracted from either of those sample types. A note on this clone: The antigen it binds to is not known. Per-nucleotide qualities are absent, and no much larger clonotype sits a single base away.

Here is what the overall study found, with its caveats: The quantity of clinical and demographic metadata differed by source and by participant and was supplied without curation.

The rearranged chain carries TRBV6-5 and TRBJ2-2; TRBD2 is possibly the D segment (6 matching bases). The TCR comes from a woman in her 70s with acute or convalescent COVID-19. Sequencing input: peripheral blood. The CDR3 region has the sequence CASRLASNTGELFF. The bases read TGTGCCAGCAGACTAGCATCGAACACCGGGGAGCTGTTTTTT.